These 23 T cell receptor beta chains were all obtained from the same sample, sequenced in a study of cytotoxic CD8 clonotypes in ibrutinib-treated CLL. Profiling relied on immunoSEQ multiplex PCR, and the TCRdb table lists in-frame clones only, not all of them. Among some 84,000 clones, roughly 86% were seen once, and the ten largest hold under 6.5%. The sequencing here drew on PBMCs, taken before ibrutinib treatment. These receptors all come from a human donor with chronic lymphocytic leukemia.

This clone was observed a few times. The gene calls are TRBV30 and TRBJ1-2, with TRBD1 matching over 9 bases. V lost 5 bases, J lost 6 bases, and 16 bases stayed unmatched. The V gene's germline CDR1 is GTSNPN and CDR2 SVGIG (reference sequence). This CDR3 comprises 16 residues. The CDR3 sequence: CAWGRDRVSSGNGYTF. For the CDR3, the DNA is TGTGCCTGGGGCCGGGACAGGGTTAGTAGTGGTAATGGCTACACCTTC.

The rearrangement links TRBV29-1 to TRBJ2-3, with D maybe TRBD1 (5 bases). The V and J ends lost 7 bases and 0 bases respectively, with 14 bases between them. The CDR3 spans 14 residues. Germline values: CDR1 SQVTM, CDR2 ANQGSEA. This CDR3 is CSAEEGASTDTQYF. As DNA, the CDR3 is TGCAGCGCCGAAGAAGGGGCTAGCACAGATACGCAGTATTTT.

The V and J genes are TRBV27 and TRBJ1-4, with TRBD1 matching over 12 bases. Germline assignment: CDR1 MNHEY and CDR2 SMNVEV (reference sequence). CDR3 length: 15 residues. V was clipped by 4 bases and J by 8 bases; unmatched bases: 5. CDR3 residues: CASSSLGTGGEKLFF. The DNA for the CDR3 is TGTGCCAGCAGTTCCCTCGGGACAGGGGGCGAAAAACTGTTTTTT.

The chain has TRBV4-2 and TRBJ2-1, with D perhaps matching TRBD2 (6 bases). The CDR3 spans 15 residues. Deletions cut 3 bases from V and 5 bases from J, with 14 bases between. The germline gives CDR1 LGHNA, CDR2 YNFKEQ. The CDR3: CASSQLGRRDNEQFF. The CDR3 DNA is TGTGCCAGCAGCCAGTTGGGACGGAGGGACAATGAGCAGTTCTTC.

J is TRBJ2-1 and V is TRBV10-2, with D tentatively TRBD1 or TRBD2 (5 bases each). CDR1 is WSHSY and CDR2 is SAAADI in the germline V gene. This CDR3 comprises 13 residues. Trimming pared 5 bases from V and 5 bases from J, leaving 10 bases between. The chain's CDR3 is CASSSGTNNEQFF. In DNA form, the CDR3 reads TGCGCCAGCAGTTCTGGGACCAACAATGAGCAGTTCTTC.

The V and J genes are TRBV5-4 and TRBJ2-1, with 11 bases lining up with TRBD2. CDR3 size: 19 residues. Germline CDR1 SGHNT, CDR2 YYREEE (reference sequence). Trimming at V came to 6 bases and at J to 0 bases, leaving 14 bases not matched to a gene. CDR3 loop: CASKSRLTSGGSSYNEQFF. As DNA, the CDR3 is TGTGCCAGCAAATCAAGGTTAACTAGCGGGGGAAGCTCCTACAATGAGCAGTTCTTC.

The chain couples TRBV18 to TRBJ2-5; 10 bases line up with TRBD2. The CDR3 loop spans 16 amino acids. Germline CDR1 is KGHSH and CDR2 is LQKENI. V lost 3 bases, J lost 4 bases, and 8 bases stayed unmatched. The CDR3 DNA sequence: TGTGCCAGCTCACCCAACACACTAGCGGGAATAGAGACCCAGTACTTC. It is translated as CASSPNTLAGIETQYF.

This rearrangement joins TRBV28 to TRBJ2-7; 9 bases fit TRBD2. The CDR3 has 16 residues. J was trimmed by 7 bases and V by 2 bases; bases with no gene match: 12. Germline CDR1 is MDHEN and CDR2 is SYDVKM. CDR3 residues: CASSLVRLAGFSEQYF. The CDR3 nucleotides are TGTGCCAGCAGTTTAGTCCGGCTAGCGGGATTTTCGGAGCAGTACTTC.

This chain connects TRBV5-1 to TRBJ2-1; 7 bases are a match to TRBD2. The CDR3 is made up of 16 amino acids. Germline V CDR1 and CDR2: SGHRS, YFSETQ. The V gene end was trimmed by 0 bases and the J gene end by 7 bases; junction bases not matched to a gene: 10. CDR3 DNA: TGCGCCAGCAGCTTGGCCTCGGCGGGAGCGGCGAATGAGCAGTTCTTC. Translation gives CASSLASAGAANEQFF.

This sequence joins TRBV4-3 and TRBJ2-7; 7 bases match TRBD2. V shed 0 bases, J shed 3 bases, and the junction held 5 bases outside the gene matches. The length of the CDR3 is 15 residues. Looked up from germline, CDR1 is LGHNA and CDR2 is YSLEER. The chain's CDR3 is CASSQERGGGYEQYF. The CDR3 region has the DNA TGCGCCAGCAGCCAAGAACGTGGGGGGGGCTACGAGCAGTACTTC.

J is TRBJ1-2 and V is TRBV6-1, with a possible D match to TRBD1 (5 bases). The CDR3 loop spans 13 amino acids. Germline lookup yields CDR1 MNHNS and CDR2 SASEGT. V shed 6 bases and J shed 0 bases, with 8 bases lying between them. CDR3 protein: CASRQGPNYGYTF. The DNA of the CDR3 is TGTGCCAGCAGGCAGGGCCCTAACTATGGCTACACCTTC.

This chain uses TRBV7-9 with TRBJ1-2; D ambiguous. Trimming took 4 bases from V and 4 from J, leaving 10 bases between them. CDR3 length: 13 residues. Germline V gene lookup returns CDR1 SEHNR and CDR2 FQNEAQ (reference sequence). The CDR3 coding sequence is TGTGCCAGCAGCTACAGCGGATCCTATGGCTACACCTTC. Encoded protein: CASSYSGSYGYTF.

The chain joins TRBV6-1 to TRBJ2-3, with 11 bases lining up with TRBD2. Germline V gene data show CDR1 as MNHNS and CDR2 as SASEGT. V gave up 1 base and J gave up 3 bases; unmatched junction bases: 6. This CDR3 contains 17 residues. CDR3 residues: CASSEEGLADPTDTQYF. Here the CDR3 DNA reads TGTGCCAGCAGTGAAGAGGGACTAGCGGACCCTACAGATACGCAGTATTTT.

This chain joins TRBV27 and TRBJ2-1; 9 positions match TRBD2. The J segment lost 1 base and the V segment lost 6 bases, leaving 4 bases of the junction unmatched. Germline CDR1 is MNHEY and CDR2 is SMNVEV (reference sequence). The length of the CDR3 is 15 residues. CDR3 in DNA: TGTGCCAGCAGCAGGACTAGCGCGTCCTACAATGAGCAGTTCTTC. Translated: CASSRTSASYNEQFF.

The chain is built from TRBV29-1 and TRBJ2-5; TRBD1 matches at 9 bases. Germline loops: CDR1 SQVTM, CDR2 ANQGSEA. Trimming removed 8 bases from V and 5 bases from J; junction bases left unmatched: 9. The CDR3 totals 13 residues. CDR3 nucleotide sequence: TGCAGCTTTCCGACAGGGGGGTATGAGACCCAGTACTTC. It translates to CSFPTGGYETQYF.

This chain links TRBV4-3 with TRBJ2-7; 10 nucleotides align to TRBD1. This CDR3 spans 16 amino acids. V shed 5 bases and J 1 base; nucleotides not matched to a gene: 8. From germline, CDR1 is LGHNA and CDR2 YSLEER. The CDR3 loop is CASSYSGTGESYEQYF. As DNA, the CDR3 is TGCGCCAGCAGCTATTCCGGGACAGGGGAATCCTACGAGCAGTACTTC.

The CDR3 DNA is TGTGCCAGCAGCCCTTCTTGGGGGTCAAAATCTAAAGAGACCCAGTACTTC. Encoded protein: CASSPSWGSKSKETQYF. The chain employs TRBV11-2 and TRBJ2-5; D may correspond to TRBD1 or TRBD2 (5 bases each). CDR3 size: 17 residues. Between the trimmed V and J ends, which lost 5 bases and 3 bases, there was a span of 22 bases. Per germline, CDR1 SGHAT and CDR2 FQNNGV.

This CDR3 is CASSIYGQEGGQDGYTF. Written as DNA, the CDR3 is TGTGCCAGTAGTATTTATGGACAGGAGGGTGGACAGGATGGCTACACCTTC. The rearrangement links TRBV19 to TRBJ1-2; TRBD1 agrees at 7 bases. Trimming cost V 3 bases and J 6 bases; bases outside gene matches: 16. The CDR3 extends over 17 amino acids. Germline V gives CDR1 LNHDA, CDR2 SQIVND (reference sequence). The whole variable domain, remainder taken from reference TRBV19 and TRBJ1-2, is DGGITQSPKYLFRKEGQNVTLSCEQNLNHDAMYWYRQDPGQGLRLIYYSQIVNDFQKGDIAEGYSVSREKKESFPLTVTSAQKNPTAFYLCASSIYGQEGGQDGYTFGSGTRLTVV.

The genes are TRBV5-1 and TRBJ2-7; the match to TRBD1 covers 9 bases. V was pared by 4 bases and J by 6 bases, with 5 bases of the junction left unmatched. Germline CDR1 is SGHRS and CDR2 is YFSETQ. This CDR3 is 13 amino acids long. The CDR3 is CASSIGTGSEQYF. Here the CDR3 DNA reads TGCGCCAGCAGCATCGGGACAGGGAGCGAGCAGTACTTC.

The count of this clone is one. The chain has TRBV4-1 and TRBJ2-7; 8 nucleotides align to TRBD1. The germline gives CDR1 MGHRA, CDR2 YSYEKL. After removal of 4 bases from V and 12 bases from J, the junction contained 17 bases not matched to a gene. The CDR3 loop spans 15 amino acids. This CDR3 is CASSPSRTGSVSVYF. CDR3 nucleotides: TGCGCCAGCAGCCCCTCCCGGACAGGGTCAGTGTCGGTGTACTTC.

The gene calls are TRBV28 and TRBJ1-1, with 10 bases lining up with TRBD1. Germline V CDR1 and CDR2: MDHEN, SYDVKM. V shed 6 bases, J shed 7 bases, and the junction held 11 bases outside the gene matches. This CDR3 has 15 amino acids. Here the CDR3 reads CASSSRQGAPDEAFF. Written as DNA, the CDR3 is TGTGCCAGCAGCTCACGACAGGGGGCGCCAGATGAAGCTTTCTTT.

The chain carries TRBV6-1 and TRBJ1-5, with TRBD1 matching 7 bases. This CDR3 region has 13 residues. V lost 8 bases and J lost 5; bases outside the gene matches: 6. From germline, CDR1 is MNHNS and CDR2 SASEGT. CDR3 nucleotides: TGTGCCAGCCAGGGGGGCCGAGATCAGCCCCAGCATTTT. This codes for CASQGGRDQPQHF.

The chain joins TRBV29-1 to TRBJ2-1, with TRBD2 identical over 10 bases. The germline gives CDR1 SQVTM, CDR2 ANQGSEA. V dropped 4 bases and J dropped 9; count of bases not matched to a gene: 6. This CDR3 region has 13 residues. CDR3: CSVASGSLSEQFF. Written as DNA, the CDR3 is TGCAGCGTTGCTAGCGGGAGCCTTAGTGAGCAGTTCTTC.